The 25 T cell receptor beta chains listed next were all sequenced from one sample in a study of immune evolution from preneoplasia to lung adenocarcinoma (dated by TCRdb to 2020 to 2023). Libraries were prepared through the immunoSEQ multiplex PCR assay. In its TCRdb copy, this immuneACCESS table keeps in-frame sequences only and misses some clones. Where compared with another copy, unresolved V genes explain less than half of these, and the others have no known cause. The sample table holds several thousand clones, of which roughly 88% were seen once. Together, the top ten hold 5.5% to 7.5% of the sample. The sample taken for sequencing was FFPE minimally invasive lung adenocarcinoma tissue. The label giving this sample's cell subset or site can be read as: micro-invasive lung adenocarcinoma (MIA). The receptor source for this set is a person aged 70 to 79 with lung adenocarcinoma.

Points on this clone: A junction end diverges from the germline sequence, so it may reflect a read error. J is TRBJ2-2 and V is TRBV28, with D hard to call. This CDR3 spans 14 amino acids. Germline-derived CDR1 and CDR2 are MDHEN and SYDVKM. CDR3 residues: CASSRTVNAGELFF. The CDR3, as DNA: TGTGCCAGCAGCAGGACCGTGAACGCCGGGGAGCTGTTTTTT.

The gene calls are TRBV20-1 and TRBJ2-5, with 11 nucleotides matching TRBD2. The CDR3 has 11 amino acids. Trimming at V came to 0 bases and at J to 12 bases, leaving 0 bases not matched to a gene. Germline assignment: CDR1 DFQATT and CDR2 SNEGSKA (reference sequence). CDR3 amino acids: CSAREGLAEYF. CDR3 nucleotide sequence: TGCAGTGCTAGAGAGGGACTAGCGGAGTACTTC.

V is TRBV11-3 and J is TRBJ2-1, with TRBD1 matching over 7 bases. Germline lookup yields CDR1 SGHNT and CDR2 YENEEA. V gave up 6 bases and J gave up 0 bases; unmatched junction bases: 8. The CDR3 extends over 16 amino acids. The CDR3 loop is CASSPLRDSSYNEQFF. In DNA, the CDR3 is TGTGCCAGCAGTCCCCTACGGGACAGCTCCTACAATGAGCAGTTCTTC.

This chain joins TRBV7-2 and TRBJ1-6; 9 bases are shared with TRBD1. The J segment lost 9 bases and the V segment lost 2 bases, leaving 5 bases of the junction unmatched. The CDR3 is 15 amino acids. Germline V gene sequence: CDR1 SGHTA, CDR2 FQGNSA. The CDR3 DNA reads TGTGCCAGCAGCTTAAACAGGGGGCTGGGTTCACCCCTCCACTTT. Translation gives CASSLNRGLGSPLHF.

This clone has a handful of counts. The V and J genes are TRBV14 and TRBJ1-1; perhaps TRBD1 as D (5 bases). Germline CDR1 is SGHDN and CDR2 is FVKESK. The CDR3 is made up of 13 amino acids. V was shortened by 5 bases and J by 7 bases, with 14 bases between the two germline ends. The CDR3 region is CASSKTAGNEAFF. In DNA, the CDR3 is TGTGCCAGCAGCAAAACAGCAGGGAATGAAGCTTTCTTT.

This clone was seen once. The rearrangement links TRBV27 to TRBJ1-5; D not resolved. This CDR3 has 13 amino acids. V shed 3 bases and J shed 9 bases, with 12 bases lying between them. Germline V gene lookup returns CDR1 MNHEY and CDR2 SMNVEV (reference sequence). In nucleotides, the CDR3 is TGTGCCAGCAGTTTCTCGACGAGCGGGCCCCAGCATTTT. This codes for CASSFSTSGPQHF.

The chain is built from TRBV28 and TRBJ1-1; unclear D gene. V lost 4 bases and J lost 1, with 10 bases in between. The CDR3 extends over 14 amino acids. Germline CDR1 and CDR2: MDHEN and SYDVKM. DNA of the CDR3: TGTGCCAGCAGTTGGGTCGTCGCGAACACTGAAGCTTTCTTT. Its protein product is CASSWVVANTEAFF.

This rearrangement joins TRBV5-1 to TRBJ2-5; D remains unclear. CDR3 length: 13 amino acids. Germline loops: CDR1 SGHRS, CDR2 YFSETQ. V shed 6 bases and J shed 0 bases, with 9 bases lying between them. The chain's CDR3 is CASNKEYQETQYF. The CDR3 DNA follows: TGCGCCAGCAATAAGGAGTACCAAGAGACCCAGTACTTC.

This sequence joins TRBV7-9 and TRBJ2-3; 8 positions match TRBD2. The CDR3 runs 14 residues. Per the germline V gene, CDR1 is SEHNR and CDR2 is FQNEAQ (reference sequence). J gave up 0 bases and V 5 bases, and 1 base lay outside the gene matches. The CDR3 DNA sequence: TGTGCCAGCAGCCGGGGGGGCAGCACAGATACGCAGTATTTT. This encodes CASSRGGSTDTQYF.

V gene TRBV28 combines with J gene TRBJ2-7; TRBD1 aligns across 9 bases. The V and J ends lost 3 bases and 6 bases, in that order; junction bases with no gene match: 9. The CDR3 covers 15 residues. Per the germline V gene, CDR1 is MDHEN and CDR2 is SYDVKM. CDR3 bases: TGTGCCAGCAGTTTGTTAGGACAGGGGACCCGCGAGCAGTACTTC. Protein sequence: CASSLLGQGTREQYF.

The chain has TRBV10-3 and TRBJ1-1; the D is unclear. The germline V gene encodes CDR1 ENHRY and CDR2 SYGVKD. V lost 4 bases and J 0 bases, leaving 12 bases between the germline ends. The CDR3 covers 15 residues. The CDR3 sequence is CAISVGQSMNTEAFF. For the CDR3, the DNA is TGTGCCATCAGTGTCGGGCAGAGCATGAACACTGAAGCTTTCTTT.

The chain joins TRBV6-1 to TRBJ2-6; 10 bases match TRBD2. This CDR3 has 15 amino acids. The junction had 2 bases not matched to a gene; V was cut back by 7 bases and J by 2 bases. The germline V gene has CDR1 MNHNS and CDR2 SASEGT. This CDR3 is CASTLAGAGANVLTF. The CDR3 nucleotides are TGTGCCAGCACTCTAGCGGGGGCTGGGGCCAACGTCCTGACTTTC.

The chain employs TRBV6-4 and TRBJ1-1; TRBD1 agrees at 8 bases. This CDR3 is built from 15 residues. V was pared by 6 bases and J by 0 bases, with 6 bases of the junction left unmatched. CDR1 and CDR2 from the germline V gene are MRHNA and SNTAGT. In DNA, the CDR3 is TGTGCCAGCAGGGAACAGGGGGTACTGAACACTGAAGCTTTCTTT. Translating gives CASREQGVLNTEAFF.

As DNA, the CDR3 is TGTGCCAGCAGTCGACAACAGACAGGGGATGGCTACACCTTC. Protein product: CASSRQQTGDGYTF. V is TRBV6-6 and J is TRBJ1-2; 8 bases are shared with TRBD1. V lost 5 bases to trimming and J lost 6 bases; unmatched junction nucleotides: 8. The CDR3 covers 14 residues. Germline V gene data show CDR1 as MNHNY and CDR2 as SVGAGI (reference sequence).

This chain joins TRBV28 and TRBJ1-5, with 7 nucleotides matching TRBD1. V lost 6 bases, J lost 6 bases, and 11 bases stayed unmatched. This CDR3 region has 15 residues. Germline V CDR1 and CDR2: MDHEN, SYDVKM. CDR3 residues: CASSLTGQFSQPQHF. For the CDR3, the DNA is TGTGCCAGCAGCCTGACAGGGCAGTTCAGTCAGCCCCAGCATTTT.

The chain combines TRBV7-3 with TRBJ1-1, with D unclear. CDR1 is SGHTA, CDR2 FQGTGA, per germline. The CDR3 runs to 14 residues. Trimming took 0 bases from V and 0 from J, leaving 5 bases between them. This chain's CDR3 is CASSLTGMNTEAFF. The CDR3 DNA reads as TGTGCCAGCAGCTTAACAGGGATGAACACTGAAGCTTTCTTT.

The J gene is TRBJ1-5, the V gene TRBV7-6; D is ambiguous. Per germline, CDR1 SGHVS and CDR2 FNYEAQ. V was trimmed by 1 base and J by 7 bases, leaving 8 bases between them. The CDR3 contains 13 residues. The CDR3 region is CASSLGGEQPQHF. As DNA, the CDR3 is TGTGCCAGCAGCTTAGGGGGTGAGCAGCCCCAGCATTTT.

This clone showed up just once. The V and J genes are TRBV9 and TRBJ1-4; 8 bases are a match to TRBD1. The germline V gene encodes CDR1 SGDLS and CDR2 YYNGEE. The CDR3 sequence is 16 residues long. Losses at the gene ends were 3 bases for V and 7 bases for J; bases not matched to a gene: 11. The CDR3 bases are TGTGCCAGCAGCGGAGGTGGGGGGACAGGTAGTGAAAAACTGTTTTTT. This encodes CASSGGGGTGSEKLFF.

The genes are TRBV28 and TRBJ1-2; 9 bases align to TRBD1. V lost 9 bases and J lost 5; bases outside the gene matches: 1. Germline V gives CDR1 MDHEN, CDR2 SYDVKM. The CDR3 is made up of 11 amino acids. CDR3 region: CASGQGYGYTF. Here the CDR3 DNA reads TGTGCCAGTGGACAGGGGTATGGCTACACCTTC.

Here the CDR3 DNA reads TGTGCCAGCAGTCAAGGAGGGGGCTGGGACACTGAAGCTTTCTTT. Amino acids: CASSQGGGWDTEAFF. The J gene is TRBJ1-1, the V gene TRBV6-1; 7 nucleotides align to TRBD1. CDR1 MNHNS and CDR2 SASEGT come from the germline V gene. There are 15 residues in the CDR3. The trim removed 5 bases at V and 3 bases at J, leaving 9 bases unmatched.

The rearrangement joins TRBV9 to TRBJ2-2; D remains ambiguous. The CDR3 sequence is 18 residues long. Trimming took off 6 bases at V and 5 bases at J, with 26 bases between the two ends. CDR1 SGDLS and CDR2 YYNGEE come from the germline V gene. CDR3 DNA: TGTGCCAGCACCCAAGGTTGGGCAGGTCCTTCGGAGACCGGGGAGCTGTTTTTT. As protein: CASTQGWAGPSETGELFF.

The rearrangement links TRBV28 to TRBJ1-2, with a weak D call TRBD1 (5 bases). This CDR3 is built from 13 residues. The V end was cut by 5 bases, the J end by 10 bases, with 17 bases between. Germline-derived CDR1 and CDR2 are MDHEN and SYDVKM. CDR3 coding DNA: TGTGCCAGCAGTACCGGGACGGAGGACGTCTACACCTTC. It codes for CASSTGTEDVYTF.

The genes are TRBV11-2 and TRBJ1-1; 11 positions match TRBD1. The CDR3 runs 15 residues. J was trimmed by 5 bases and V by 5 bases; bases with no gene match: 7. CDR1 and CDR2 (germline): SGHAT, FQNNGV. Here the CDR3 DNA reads TGTGCCAGCAGCCGGGACAGGGGGGCGGAGACTGAAGCTTTCTTT. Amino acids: CASSRDRGAETEAFF.

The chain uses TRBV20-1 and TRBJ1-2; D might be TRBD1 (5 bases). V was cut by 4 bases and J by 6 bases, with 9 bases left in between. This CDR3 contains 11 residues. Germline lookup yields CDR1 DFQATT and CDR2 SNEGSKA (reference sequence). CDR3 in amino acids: CSATGTHGYTF. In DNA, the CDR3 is TGCAGTGCTACCGGGACGCATGGCTACACCTTC.

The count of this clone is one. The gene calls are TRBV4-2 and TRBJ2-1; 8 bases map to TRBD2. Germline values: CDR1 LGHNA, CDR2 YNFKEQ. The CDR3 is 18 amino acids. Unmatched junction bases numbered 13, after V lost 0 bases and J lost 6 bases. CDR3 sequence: CASSQDQPGGRGGNEQFF. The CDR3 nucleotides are TGTGCCAGCAGCCAAGATCAACCGGGGGGCCGGGGGGGCAATGAGCAGTTCTTC.